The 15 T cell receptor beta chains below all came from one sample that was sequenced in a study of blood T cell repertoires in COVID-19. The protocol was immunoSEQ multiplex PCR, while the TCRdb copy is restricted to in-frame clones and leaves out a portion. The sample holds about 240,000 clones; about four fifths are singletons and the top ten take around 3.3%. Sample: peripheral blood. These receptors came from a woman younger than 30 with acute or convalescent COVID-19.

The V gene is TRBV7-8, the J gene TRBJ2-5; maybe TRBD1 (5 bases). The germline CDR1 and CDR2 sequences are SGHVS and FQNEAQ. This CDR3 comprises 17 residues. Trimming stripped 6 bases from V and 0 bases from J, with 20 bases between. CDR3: CASRPSWAGRYQETQYF. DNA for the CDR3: TGTGCCAGCAGACCCTCTTGGGCAGGGCGGTACCAAGAGACCCAGTACTTC.

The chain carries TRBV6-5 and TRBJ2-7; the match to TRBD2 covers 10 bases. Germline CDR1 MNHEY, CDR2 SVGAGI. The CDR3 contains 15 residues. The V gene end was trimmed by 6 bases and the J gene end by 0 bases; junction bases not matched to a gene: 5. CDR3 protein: CASRTLAGSSYEQYF. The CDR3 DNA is TGTGCCAGCAGAACACTAGCGGGGAGCTCCTACGAGCAGTACTTC.

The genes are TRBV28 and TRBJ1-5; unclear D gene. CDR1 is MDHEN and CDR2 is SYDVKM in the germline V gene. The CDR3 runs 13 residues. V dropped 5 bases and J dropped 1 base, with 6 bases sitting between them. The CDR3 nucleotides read TGTGCCAGCAGTGCGGGGAGCAATCAGCCCCAGCATTTT. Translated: CASSAGSNQPQHF.

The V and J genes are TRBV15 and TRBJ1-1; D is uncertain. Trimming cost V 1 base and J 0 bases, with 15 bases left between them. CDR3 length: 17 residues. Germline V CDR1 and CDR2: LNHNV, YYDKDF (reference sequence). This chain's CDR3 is CATSRGAGSPVNTEAFF. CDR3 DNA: TGTGCCACCAGCAGAGGGGCGGGCAGCCCGGTGAACACTGAAGCTTTCTTT. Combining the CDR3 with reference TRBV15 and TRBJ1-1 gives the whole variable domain DAMVIQNPRYQVTQFGKPVTLSCSQTLNHNVMYWYQQKSSQAPKLLFHYYDKDFNNEADTPDNFQSRRPNTSFCFLDIRSPGLGDTAMYLCATSRGAGSPVNTEAFFGQGTRLTVV.

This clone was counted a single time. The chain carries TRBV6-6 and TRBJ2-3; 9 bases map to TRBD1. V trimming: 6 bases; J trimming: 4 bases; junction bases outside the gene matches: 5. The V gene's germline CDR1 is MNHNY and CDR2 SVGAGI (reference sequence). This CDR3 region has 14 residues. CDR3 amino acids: CASRDRGGADTQYF. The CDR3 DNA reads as TGTGCCAGCAGGGACAGGGGCGGTGCAGATACGCAGTATTTT.

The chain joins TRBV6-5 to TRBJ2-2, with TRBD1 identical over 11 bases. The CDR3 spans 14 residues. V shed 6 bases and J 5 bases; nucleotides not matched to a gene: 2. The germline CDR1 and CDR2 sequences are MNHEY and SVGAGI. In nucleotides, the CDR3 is TGTGCCAGCAGGGGGACAGGGGGGACCGGGGAGCTGTTTTTT. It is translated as CASRGTGGTGELFF.

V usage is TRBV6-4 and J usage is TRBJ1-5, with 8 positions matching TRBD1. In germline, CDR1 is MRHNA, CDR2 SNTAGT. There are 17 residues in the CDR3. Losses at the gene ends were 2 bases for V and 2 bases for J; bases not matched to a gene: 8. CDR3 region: CASSDPKQGAGNQPQHF. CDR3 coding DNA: TGTGCCAGCAGTGACCCGAAGCAGGGGGCTGGCAATCAGCCCCAGCATTTT.

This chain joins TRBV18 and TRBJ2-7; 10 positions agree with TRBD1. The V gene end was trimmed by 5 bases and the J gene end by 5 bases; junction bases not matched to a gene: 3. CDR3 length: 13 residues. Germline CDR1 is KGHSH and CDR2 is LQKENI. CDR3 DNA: TGTGCCAGCTCAGCCGGGACAGGGGACGAGCAGTACTTC. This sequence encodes CASSAGTGDEQYF.

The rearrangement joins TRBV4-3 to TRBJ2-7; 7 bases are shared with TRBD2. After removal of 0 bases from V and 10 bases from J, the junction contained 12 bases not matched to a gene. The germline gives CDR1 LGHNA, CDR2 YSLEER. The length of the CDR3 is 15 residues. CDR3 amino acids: CASSQDLVPSGDQYF. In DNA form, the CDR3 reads TGCGCCAGCAGCCAAGATCTAGTTCCGAGCGGGGATCAGTACTTC.

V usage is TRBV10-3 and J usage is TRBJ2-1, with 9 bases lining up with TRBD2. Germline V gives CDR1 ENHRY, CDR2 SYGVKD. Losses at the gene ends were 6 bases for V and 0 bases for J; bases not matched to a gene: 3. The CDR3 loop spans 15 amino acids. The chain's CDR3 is CAIRRGGSSYNEQFF. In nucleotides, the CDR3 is TGTGCCATCAGGCGGGGGGGGAGCTCCTACAATGAGCAGTTCTTC.

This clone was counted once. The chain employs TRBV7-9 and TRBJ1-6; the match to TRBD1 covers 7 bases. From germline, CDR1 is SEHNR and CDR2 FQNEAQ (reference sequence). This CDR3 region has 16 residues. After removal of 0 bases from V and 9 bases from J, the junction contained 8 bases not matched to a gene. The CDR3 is CASSLAGRGEFSPLHF. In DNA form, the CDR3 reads TGTGCCAGCAGCTTAGCAGGCAGGGGGGAATTTTCACCCCTCCACTTT.

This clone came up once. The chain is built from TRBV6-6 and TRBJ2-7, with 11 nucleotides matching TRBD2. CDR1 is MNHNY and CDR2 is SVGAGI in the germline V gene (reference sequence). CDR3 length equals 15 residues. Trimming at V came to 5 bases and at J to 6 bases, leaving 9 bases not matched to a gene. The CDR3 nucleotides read TGTGCCAGCAGTCTGCAACTAGCGGGAGTTACCGAGCAGTACTTC. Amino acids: CASSLQLAGVTEQYF.

CDR3 sequence reads: CASSERGGRNYGYTF. CDR3 nucleotides: TGTGCCAGCAGTGAAAGGGGGGGGCGTAACTATGGCTACACCTTC. The chain couples TRBV6-1 to TRBJ1-2; D possibly corresponds to TRBD1 (6 bases). Trimming removed 2 bases at V and 1 base at J, with 11 bases between. The germline CDR1 and CDR2 sequences are MNHNS and SASEGT. The CDR3 consists of 15 residues.

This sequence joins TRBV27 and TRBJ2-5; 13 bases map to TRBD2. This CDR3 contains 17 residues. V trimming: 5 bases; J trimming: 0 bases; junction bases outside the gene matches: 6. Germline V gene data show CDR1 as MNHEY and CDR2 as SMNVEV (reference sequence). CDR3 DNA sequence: TGTGCCAGCAGTCCCGGGACTAGCGGGAAGTACCAAGAGACCCAGTACTTC. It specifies CASSPGTSGKYQETQYF.

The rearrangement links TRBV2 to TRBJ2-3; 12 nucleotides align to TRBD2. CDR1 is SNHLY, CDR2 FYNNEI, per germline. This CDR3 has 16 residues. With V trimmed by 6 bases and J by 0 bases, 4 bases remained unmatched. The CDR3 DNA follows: TGTGCCAGCAGGGGCGGGACTAGCGGGAGCACAGATACGCAGTATTTT. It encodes CASRGGTSGSTDTQYF. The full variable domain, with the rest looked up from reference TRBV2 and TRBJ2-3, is EPEVTQTPSHQVTQMGQEVILRCVPISNHLYFYWYRQILGQKVEFLVSFYNNEISEKSEIFDDQFSVERPDGSNFTLKIRSTKLEDSAMYFCASRGGTSGSTDTQYFGPGTRLTVL.